The entry that follows covers one T cell receptor (beta chain) sequence. Its target is not known. The authors incorporated unique molecular identifiers into the TCR beta cDNA libraries. The T cell input of roughly 0.9 to 10 million gave about half a million cDNA molecules. TCRdb reanalysed the PCR reads using MiXCR and keeps one entry per CDR3 protein. The table has hundreds of thousands of distinct CDR3 sequences, about 40% seen once. The data were obtained in a study of post-analysis software for immune sequencing data. Study in general: Several disease courses (relapsing-remitting, secondary progressive and progressive-relapsing) of multiple sclerosis were included.

V lost 0 bases, J lost 12 bases, and 12 bases lay in between. This CDR3 has 13 residues. Germline V gene sequence: CDR1 LGHDT, CDR2 YNNKEL (reference sequence). Study-level findings and limits: Samples from a shared batch, those prepared together, strongly co-clustered by F measure. Four or five TRBV segments, including TRBV5-6, TRBV5-1 and TRBV20-1, were more frequent in patients than controls. Normalized Chao1 diversity was significantly reduced in patients versus controls.

This TCR was sampled from a girl aged 2-10 years with multiple sclerosis. Specimen: blood. The chain carries TRBV3-1 and TRBJ2-1; no clear D gene. CDR3 DNA sequence: TGTGCCAGCAGCCAAGAAGAGACCGCTGGGCAGTTCTTC. Its translation is CASSQEETAGQFF.